Listed below are T cell receptor beta chains from one sample, sequenced in a study of monozygotic twins with inflammatory bowel disease. From the 5' RACE reads, TCRdb lists one entry per CDR3 protein and no DNA. With around 100,000 distinct CDR3 sequences in the sample, the ten largest clones hold approximately 1.8%. The sample was blood. The receptors were sampled from a human donor with ulcerative colitis or Crohn's disease, or a healthy co-twin of an affected twin (not recorded which). Both conserved end residues are part of each CDR3.

V	J	CDR3
TRBV29-1	TRBJ1-1	CSGTTGPPGVNTEAFF
TRBV13	TRBJ2-7	CASSIYYEQYF
TRBV6-1	TRBJ2-7	CASSRRGTTGEQYF
TRBV29-1	TRBJ2-3	CSVGQRKTGDTQYF
TRBV6-1	TRBJ2-6	CASRTSGANVLTF
TRBV7-2	TRBJ1-6	CASTPLWSSYNSPLHF
TRBV18	TRBJ2-1	CASSPQTGWNEQFF
TRBV4-3	TRBJ2-4	CASSQDKGGGKNIQYF
TRBV7-9	TRBJ2-5	CASSLTSVQETQYF
TRBV12-3/TRBV12-4	TRBJ1-1	CASSLKRIEAFF
TRBV7-8	TRBJ2-1	CASSLFPNEQFF
TRBV20-1	TRBJ1-5	CSARDTGGPGYQPQHF
TRBV5-4	TRBJ2-1	CASSSLYNEQFF
TRBV12-3/TRBV12-4	TRBJ2-7	CASRTSGPQEQYF
TRBV27	TRBJ2-5	CASSLTGTGAETQYF
TRBV10-3	TRBJ1-1	CAISAQGPNTEAFF
TRBV10-3	TRBJ2-3	CAISDFRDLNF
TRBV7-8	TRBJ2-7	CASSLRDRARYEQYF
TRBV6-5	TRBJ2-5	CASSPSGVETQYF
TRBV13	TRBJ2-2	CASSDAGGDTGELFF
TRBV7-9	TRBJ2-7	CASSYGTTYYEQYF
TRBV20-1	TRBJ2-7	CSAPRQGGTSGRLEQYF
TRBV5-6	TRBJ2-1	CASSQSHGQFF
TRBV5-5	TRBJ2-3	CASSLDSGSFADTQYF
TRBV6-1	TRBJ1-1	CASSDINSAAFF
TRBV28	TRBJ1-2	CASGGGLLSLRRGYTF
TRBV20-1	TRBJ2-7	CSATLAGGMGEQYF
TRBV6-5	TRBJ1-4	CASSYTGTGTSEKLFF
TRBV5-1	TRBJ1-1	CASSLVWSAPVNTEAFF
TRBV10-3	TRBJ2-3	CAISEDRGLGDTQYF
TRBV7-9	TRBJ2-7	CASSPSRGGTYEQYF
TRBV27	TRBJ2-7	CASPPPNSCLVSYEQYF
TRBV18	TRBJ2-7	CASAFSYEQYF
TRBV11-2	TRBJ2-2	CASSLGGGVFF
TRBV11-2	TRBJ1-1	CASSFLTPLLTNTEAFF
TRBV28	TRBJ1-4	CASKTRAVVSEKLFF
TRBV6-2/TRBV6-3	TRBJ1-6	CASRNRGQGAGSPLHF
TRBV9	TRBJ2-1	CASSVVAGAPNEQFF
TRBV7-9	TRBJ2-7	CASSPADLEQYF
TRBV5-1	TRBJ2-5	CASSLELTVGTQYF
TRBV30	TRBJ2-7	CAGAGGPGYEQYF
TRBV7-9	TRBJ2-3	CASSLWDRPLGDTQYF
TRBV11-2	TRBJ2-3	CASSLDGIRDTQYF
TRBV3-1	TRBJ2-7	CASSVSFGTPEQYF
TRBV10-3	TRBJ1-1	CAISESGGSPTEAFF
TRBV6-2/TRBV6-3	TRBJ2-5	CASRPSGNQETQYF
TRBV11-2	TRBJ2-2	CASSLWEKRVTGELFF
TRBV29-1	TRBJ2-1	CSTPPMGFSSYNEQFF
TRBV7-2	TRBJ2-7	CASGRMGSYEQYF
TRBV7-2	TRBJ1-6	CASQQAGVVSPLHF
TRBV3-1	TRBJ2-1	CASSHNQRNEQFF
TRBV30	TRBJ1-2	CASRQRAVSYGYTF